These 13 T cell receptor beta chains originate from one sample sequenced in a study of CD8 T cells in Susac syndrome. A quantity of roughly 0.5 to 1 ug RNA underwent reverse transcription using random hexamers. TCRdb fed the immunoSEQ multiplex PCR reads into MiXCR, producing one record per CDR3 protein. This table has fewer than 150,000 distinct CDR3 sequences, roughly 89% appearing once. The source material was CD8+ T cells from PBMCs. Source of these receptors: a human donor with multiple sclerosis.

V gene TRBV6-2 or TRBV6-3 combines with J gene TRBJ1-2; D ambiguous. Trimming took 7 bases from V and 4 from J, leaving 16 bases between them. From germline, CDR1 is MNHEY and CDR2 SVGEGT. This CDR3 has 14 residues. Written as DNA, the CDR3 is TGTGCCAGCACGCTCACCGGAGAGGCCTATGGCTACACCTTC. Translated, it gives CASTLTGEAYGYTF.

The rearrangement links TRBV6-6 to TRBJ2-1; 10 nucleotides agree with TRBD1. The CDR3 has 13 amino acids. V gave up 8 bases and J gave up 8 bases; unmatched junction bases: 6. Germline V gives CDR1 MNHNY, CDR2 SVGAGI (reference sequence). The CDR3 here is CASRDRGWDEQFF. The CDR3 DNA reads TGTGCCAGCCGGGACAGGGGTTGGGATGAGCAGTTCTTC.

The CDR3 sequence: CASSSRGQPQHF. CDR3 nucleotide sequence: TGTGCCAGTAGTAGCAGGGGACAGCCCCAGCATTTT. The chain uses TRBV27 and TRBJ1-5, with D maybe TRBD1 (6 bases). The CDR3 covers 12 residues. The germline V gene encodes CDR1 MNHEY and CDR2 SMNVEV (reference sequence). V gave up 9 bases and J gave up 7 bases, with 13 bases separating them.

The V and J genes are TRBV29-1 and TRBJ2-7, with a possible D match to TRBD2 (6 bases). This CDR3 region has 12 residues. Looked up from germline, CDR1 is SQVTM and CDR2 is ANQGSEA. Deletions cut 4 bases from V and 5 bases from J, with 12 bases between. DNA of the CDR3: TGCAGCGTTGGCCCGACGGGGGACGAGCAGTACTTC. Its translation: CSVGPTGDEQYF.

The V gene is TRBV15, the J gene TRBJ1-1, with 9 bases aligning to TRBD1. V lost 3 bases to trimming and J lost 5 bases; unmatched junction nucleotides: 4. Per the germline V gene, CDR1 is LNHNV and CDR2 is YYDKDF (reference sequence). The CDR3 loop spans 14 amino acids. CDR3 bases: TGTGCCACCAGCAGCGACAGGGGGTATACTGAAGCTTTCTTT. It encodes CATSSDRGYTEAFF.

The gene calls are TRBV4-3 and TRBJ2-4, with D uncertain. In germline, CDR1 is LGHNA, CDR2 YSLEER. V shed 0 bases and J shed 2 bases, with 8 bases lying between them. The CDR3 is 15 residues long. The CDR3 DNA is TGCGCCAGCAGCCAAGACTTTGAATCCAAAAACATTCAGTACTTC. It encodes CASSQDFESKNIQYF.

The chain is built from TRBV24-1 and TRBJ1-2, with a weak D call TRBD1 (5 bases). This CDR3 has 11 residues. Germline CDR1 is KGHDR and CDR2 is SFDVKD. Trimming cost V 4 bases and J 6 bases, with 5 bases left between them. The CDR3 nucleotides are TGTGCCACCAGTGAGGGGCATGGCTACACCTTC. Its translation is CATSEGHGYTF.

V and J are TRBV5-6 and TRBJ2-4; D is uncertain. Trimming pared 5 bases from V and 6 bases from J, leaving 18 bases between. Germline assignment: CDR1 SGHDT and CDR2 YYEEEE. CDR3 length: 15 amino acids. CDR3 residues: CASSLDGPTTNIQYF. Written as DNA, the CDR3 is TGTGCCAGCAGTTTAGACGGTCCCACCACAAACATTCAGTACTTC.

The V and J genes are TRBV29-1 and TRBJ2-7; D tentatively fits TRBD1 or TRBD2 (5 bases each). The germline CDR1 and CDR2 sequences are SQVTM and ANQGSEA. V lost 6 bases and J 0 bases, leaving 9 bases between the germline ends. This CDR3 spans 12 amino acids. CDR3 nucleotide sequence: TGCAGCGTCCCGGGACCCTCCTACGAGCAGTACTTC. It codes for CSVPGPSYEQYF.

This chain joins TRBV6-5 and TRBJ1-1; D uncertain. Per the germline V gene, CDR1 is MNHEY and CDR2 is SVGAGI. V was trimmed by 0 bases and J by 3 bases, leaving 20 bases between them. The CDR3 loop spans 18 amino acids. Written as DNA, the CDR3 is TGTGCCAGCAGTTACTCGATGGACGGAGGGAAGGGTGACACTGAAGCTTTCTTT. As protein: CASSYSMDGGKGDTEAFF.

The chain couples TRBV7-9 to TRBJ2-1; D possibly corresponds to TRBD1 (5 bases). The CDR3 covers 16 residues. From germline, CDR1 is SEHNR and CDR2 FQNEAQ (reference sequence). The ends were cut back, 3 bases at V and 7 bases at J, with 19 bases in the middle. The CDR3 is CASSFVPQGMGNEQFF. In DNA, the CDR3 is TGTGCCAGCAGCTTTGTCCCCCAGGGCATGGGGAATGAGCAGTTCTTC.

The rearrangement joins TRBV4-3 to TRBJ2-3; TRBD2 matches 8 bases. V was pared by 5 bases and J by 6 bases, with 10 bases of the junction left unmatched. This CDR3 comprises 15 residues. CDR1 and CDR2 (germline): LGHNA, YSLEER. In DNA, the CDR3 is TGCGCCAGCAGCTTCACTAGCGGAGAAGCGGATACGCAGTATTTT. This translates into CASSFTSGEADTQYF.

The CDR3 nucleotides read TGCAGTGTCGAACTGGGGGAGGGATCCTACGAGCAGTACTTC. Translated, it gives CSVELGEGSYEQYF. The J gene is TRBJ2-7, the V gene TRBV29-1, with 7 positions matching TRBD2. The CDR3 has 14 residues. CDR1 and CDR2 (germline): SQVTM, ANQGSEA.